Listed below are T cell receptor beta chains from one sample, sequenced in a study of T cells in localized non-small cell lung cancer. Data came from immunoSEQ multiplex PCR; TCRdb stores just in-frame clones and leaves some out. The sample holds some 66,000 clones, just under 85% seen once. Here the sequenced sample was peripheral blood, taken before any cancer treatment. These receptors all come from an older female donor with stage I lung adenocarcinoma. CDR3s include the opening cysteine and the closing phenylalanine or tryptophan. Fields, in order: J gene, V gene, CDR3 protein.

TRBJ1-2	TRBV5-1	CASSLDPGANYGYTF
TRBJ2-1	TRBV5-1	CASSFRTEQFF
TRBJ2-1	TRBV29-1	CSARDRVGNEQFF
TRBJ1-1	TRBV29-1	CSVAREAEAFF
TRBJ2-1	TRBV9	CARLGNEQFF
TRBJ1-2	TRBV28	CASSPRAAYGYTF
TRBJ1-2	TRBV5-1	CASSSSGASYGYTF
TRBJ2-2	TRBV29-1	CSVVGLAGDTGELFF
TRBJ2-1	TRBV4-1	CASSQSLAGLNNEQFF
TRBJ2-1	TRBV7-3	CASSGGLYNEQFF
TRBJ2-1	TRBV7-9	CASSLRRSSYNEQFF
TRBJ2-5	TRBV5-4	CASSLRLAGASETQYF
TRBJ1-2	TRBV28	CASSLPEHIGGYTF
TRBJ2-7	TRBV19	CASSFSGKNYEQYF
TRBJ1-2	TRBV6-5	CASSPAGHINYGYTF
TRBJ2-4	TRBV7-3	CASSLGTSGKNIQYF
TRBJ2-1	TRBV12-5	CASGLNRDSQSYNEQFF
TRBJ2-3	TRBV4-1	CASSQNPLAPGSTDTQYF
TRBJ2-3	TRBV6-1	CASTLYIEVTDTQYF
TRBJ2-3	TRBV30	CAWSPPLVAGSTDTQYF
TRBJ2-7	TRBV6-6	CASRPQGLYEQYF
TRBJ2-1	TRBV5-6	CASSWDRTISSYNEQFF
TRBJ2-4	TRBV7-2	CASSLGGGTGPIRVQYF
TRBJ2-3	TRBV19	CASSITGVSTDTQYF
TRBJ1-6	TRBV5-4	CASSLGTGVYNSPLHF
TRBJ2-3	TRBV5-4	CASSLAGTSLNTQYF
TRBJ2-3	TRBV7-2	CASSPRTSATDTQYF
TRBJ1-1	TRBV18	CASSPGQNTEAFF
TRBJ1-2	TRBV18	CASSPGQGGSYGYTF
TRBJ2-1	TRBV5-1	CASSLGGSYEQFF